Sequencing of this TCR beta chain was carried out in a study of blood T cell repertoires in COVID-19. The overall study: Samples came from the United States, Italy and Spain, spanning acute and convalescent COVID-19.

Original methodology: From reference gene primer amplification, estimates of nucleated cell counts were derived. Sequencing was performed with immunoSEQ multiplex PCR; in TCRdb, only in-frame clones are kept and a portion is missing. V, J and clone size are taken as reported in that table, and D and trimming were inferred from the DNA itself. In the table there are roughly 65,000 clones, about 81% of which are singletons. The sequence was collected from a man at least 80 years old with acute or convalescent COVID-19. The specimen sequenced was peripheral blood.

CDR3 region: CASSLGGGLYEQYF. The CDR3 nucleotides read TGTGCCAGCAGCTTGGGAGGGGGCCTCTACGAGCAGTACTTC. The rearrangement links TRBV5-5 to TRBJ2-7, with 7 bases aligning to TRBD1. The CDR3 is 14 residues long. Germline V lookup: CDR1 SGHKS, CDR2 YYEKEE (reference sequence). Trimming cost V 0 bases and J 3 bases; bases outside gene matches: 3.